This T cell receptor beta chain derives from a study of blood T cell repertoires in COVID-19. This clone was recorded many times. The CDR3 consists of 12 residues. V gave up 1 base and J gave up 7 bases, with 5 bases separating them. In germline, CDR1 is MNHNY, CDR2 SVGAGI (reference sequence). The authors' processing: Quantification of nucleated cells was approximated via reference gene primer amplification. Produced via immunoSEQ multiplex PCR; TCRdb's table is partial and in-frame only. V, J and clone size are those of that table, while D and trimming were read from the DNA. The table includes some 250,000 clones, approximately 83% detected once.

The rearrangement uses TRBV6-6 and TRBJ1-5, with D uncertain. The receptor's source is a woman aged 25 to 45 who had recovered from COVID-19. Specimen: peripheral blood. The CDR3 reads CASSYFRQPQHF. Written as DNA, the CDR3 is TGTGCCAGCAGTTACTTTCGGCAGCCCCAGCATTTT.